This TCR beta chain is drawn from a study of T cells in women clearing cervical HPV infection. As for the study in general: Controls gave blood once infection was undetectable; cases at lesion identification.

The repertoire was sequenced with immunoSEQ multiplex PCR; TCRdb's copy has only in-frame clones and lacks some. Its table records tens of thousands of clones. The sequencing input was blood buffy coat. This clonotype was sampled from a woman between 18 and 70 years old with a cervical HPV16 infection that either progressed to CIN3+ or cleared (not recorded which).

The DNA read from the CDR3 is TGTGCCAGTAGTATAGTCCAGGGGAAAGACTACGAC. Encoded protein: CASSIVQGKDYD. The entire CDR3 sequence reads CASSIVQGKDYDYTF. The rearrangement links TRBV19 to TRBJ1-2, with D possibly being TRBD1 (6 bases). With the read ending 3 residues before the CDR3 end, the germline J gene is used to fill in that end. Germline V CDR1 and CDR2: LNHDA, SQIVND (reference sequence). The CDR3 sequence is 15 residues long.